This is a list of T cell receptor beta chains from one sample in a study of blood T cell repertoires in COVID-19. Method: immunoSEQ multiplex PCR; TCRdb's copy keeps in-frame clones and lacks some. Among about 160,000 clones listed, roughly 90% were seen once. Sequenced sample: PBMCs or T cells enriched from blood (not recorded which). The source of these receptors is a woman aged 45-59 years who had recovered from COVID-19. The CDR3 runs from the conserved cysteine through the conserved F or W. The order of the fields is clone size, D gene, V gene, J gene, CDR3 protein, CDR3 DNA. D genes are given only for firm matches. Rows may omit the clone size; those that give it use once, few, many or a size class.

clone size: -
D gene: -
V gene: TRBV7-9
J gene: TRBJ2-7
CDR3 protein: CASSLAPEGEQYF
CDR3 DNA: TGTGCCAGCAGCTTAGCGCCCGAGGGCGAGCAGTACTTC

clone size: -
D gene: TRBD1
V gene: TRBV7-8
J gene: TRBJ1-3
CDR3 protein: CASSLLSGQFSGNTIYF
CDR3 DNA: TGTGCCAGCAGCTTATTGTCGGGACAGTTCTCTGGAAACACCATATATTTT

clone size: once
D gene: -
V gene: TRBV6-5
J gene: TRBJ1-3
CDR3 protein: CASSPDRFSGNTIYF
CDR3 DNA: TGTGCCAGCAGTCCCGACAGATTCTCTGGAAACACCATATATTTT

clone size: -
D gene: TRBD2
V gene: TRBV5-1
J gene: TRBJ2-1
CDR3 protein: CASSSGLAGGRTSYNEQFF
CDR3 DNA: TGCGCCAGCAGCTCGGGACTAGCGGGGGGCAGGACGTCCTACAATGAGCAGTTCTTC

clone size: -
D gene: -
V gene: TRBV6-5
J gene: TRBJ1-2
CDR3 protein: CASPNRESNYGYTF
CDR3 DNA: TGTGCCAGCCCGAACAGAGAATCTAACTATGGCTACACCTTC

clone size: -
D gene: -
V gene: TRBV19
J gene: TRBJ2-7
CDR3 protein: CASSIEQGATYEQYF
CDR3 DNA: TGTGCCAGTAGTATTGAGCAGGGCGCAACCTACGAGCAGTACTTC

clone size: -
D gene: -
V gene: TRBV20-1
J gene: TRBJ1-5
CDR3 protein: CSASTILGVGQPQHF
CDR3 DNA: TGCAGTGCTAGTACCATTTTAGGGGTGGGGCAGCCCCAGCATTTT

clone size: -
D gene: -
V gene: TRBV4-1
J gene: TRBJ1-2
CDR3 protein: CASSQDPTSAGLYGYTF
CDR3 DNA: TGCGCCAGCAGCCAAGATCCAACCAGTGCGGGCCTCTATGGCTACACCTTC

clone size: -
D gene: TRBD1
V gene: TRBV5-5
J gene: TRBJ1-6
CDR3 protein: CASSLGDRANNSPLHF
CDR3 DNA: TGTGCCAGCAGCCTGGGGGACAGGGCTAATAATTCACCCCTCCACTTT

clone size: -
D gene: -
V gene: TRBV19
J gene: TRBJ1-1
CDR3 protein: CATRDMDTEAFF
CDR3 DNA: TGTGCCACCCGGGACATGGACACTGAAGCTTTCTTT

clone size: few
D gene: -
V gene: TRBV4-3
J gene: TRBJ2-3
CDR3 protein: CASSQPQGSTDTQYF
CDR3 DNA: TGCGCCAGCAGCCAACCCCAGGGATCCACAGATACGCAGTATTTT

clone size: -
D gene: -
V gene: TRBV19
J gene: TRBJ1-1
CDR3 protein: CASSITQGRNTEAFF
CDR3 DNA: TGTGCCAGTAGTATAACCCAGGGCAGGAACACTGAAGCTTTCTTT

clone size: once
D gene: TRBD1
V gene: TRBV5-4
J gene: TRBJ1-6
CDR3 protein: CASSGGDRYNSPLHF
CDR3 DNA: TGTGCCAGCAGCGGAGGGGACAGGTATAATTCACCCCTCCACTTT

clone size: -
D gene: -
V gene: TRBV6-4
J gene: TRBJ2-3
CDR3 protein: CASSDSGGGTDTQYF
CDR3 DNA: TGTGCCAGCAGTGACTCGGGCGGGGGCACAGATACGCAGTATTTT

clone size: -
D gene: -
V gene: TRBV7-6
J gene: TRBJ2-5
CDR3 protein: CASSRQLGQLKVGETQYF
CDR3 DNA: TGTGCCAGCAGCCGCCAGCTAGGACAATTAAAGGTTGGCGAGACCCAGTACTTC

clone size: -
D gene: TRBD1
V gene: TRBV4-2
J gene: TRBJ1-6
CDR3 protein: CASSHYDRDNSPLHF
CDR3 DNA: TGTGCCAGCAGCCATTACGACAGGGATAATTCACCCCTCCACTTT

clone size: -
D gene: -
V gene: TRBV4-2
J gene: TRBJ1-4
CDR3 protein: CASSQVNNRATNEKLFF
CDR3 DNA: TGTGCCAGCAGCCAAGTGAACAACAGGGCAACTAATGAAAAACTGTTTTTT

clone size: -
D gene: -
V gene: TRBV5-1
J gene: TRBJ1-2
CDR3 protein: CASRRTGANYGYTF
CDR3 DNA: TGCGCCAGCCGAAGGACGGGAGCTAACTATGGCTACACCTTC

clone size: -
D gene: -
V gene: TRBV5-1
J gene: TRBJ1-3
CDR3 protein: CASSSNPSGNTIYF
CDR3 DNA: TGCGCCAGCAGCTCTAATCCCTCTGGAAACACCATATATTTT

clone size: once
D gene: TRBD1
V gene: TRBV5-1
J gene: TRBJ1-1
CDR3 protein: CASKAGQGMNTEAFF
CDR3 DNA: TGCGCCAGCAAGGCGGGACAGGGAATGAACACTGAAGCTTTCTTT

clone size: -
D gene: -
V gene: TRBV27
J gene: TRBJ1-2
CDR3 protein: CASSPAQGPGYTF
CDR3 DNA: TGTGCCAGCAGTCCCGCCCAGGGGCCTGGCTACACCTTC

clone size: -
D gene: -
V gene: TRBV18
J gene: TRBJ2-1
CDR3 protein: CASSPRQGGYEQFF
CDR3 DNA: TGTGCCAGCTCACCAAGGCAAGGGGGTTATGAGCAGTTCTTC